This T cell receptor beta chain was identified during a study of cytomegalovirus exposure and HLA in healthy donors. Across the study: There were over 350 genotyped donors. Of these, about 86% fell in the genetic ancestry cluster associated with self-reported Caucasian donors.

The CDR3 totals 13 residues. The V end was cut by 1 base, the J end by 7 bases, with 10 bases between. From germline, CDR1 is LGHNT and CDR2 FRNRAP. Primers: 60 Vbeta forward and 13 Jbeta reverse. Assay: immunoSEQ multiplex PCR; the TCRdb copy retains only in-frame clones and omits some. This sample has some 190,000 clones; about 82% occur once, and the top ten carry under 2%. The receptor's source is a man younger than 35 in good health and CMV-seronegative. The chain combines TRBV12-5 with TRBJ2-5, with D possibly being TRBD1 (6 bases). Material: PBMCs. CDR3 coding DNA: TGTGCTAGTGGTTTGGCTACAGGGCTGACCCAGTACTTC. Translated, it gives CASGLATGLTQYF.